This TCR beta chain stems from a study of siplizumab effects on memory and regulatory T cells. The method was immunoSEQ multiplex PCR; TCRdb's version includes in-frame clones alone and lacks a portion of them. In the table there are some 46,000 clones, about 94% of which are singletons. Trimming left V 5 bases short and J 0 bases short, with 16 bases between. Germline CDR1 and CDR2: SGHVS and FNYEAQ. The CDR3 has 17 amino acids. This sequence was found in a human donor in good health. The chain uses TRBV7-6 and TRBJ1-4; D not certain. The sample was CD8+ T cells sorted from blood. This CDR3 reads CASSPTNYFATNEKLFF. The CDR3 DNA sequence: TGTGCCAGCAGCCCCACTAACTATTTTGCAACTAATGAAAAACTGTTTTTT.